Listed below are T cell receptor beta chains from one sample, sequenced in a study of T cell responses to AZD1222 COVID-19 vaccine. Data came from immunoSEQ multiplex PCR; TCRdb stores just in-frame clones and leaves some out. Of 100,000 to 150,000 clones listed, more than 80% are singletons. The material sequenced was peripheral blood, taken 28 days after the second AZD1222 dose. Receptors were obtained from an adult who received the AZD1222 COVID-19 vaccine. Both conserved end residues are part of each CDR3. The D gene is left open where the match is weak. Size values are once, few and many counts, or a class for expanded clones, and some rows have none.

TRBD1	TRBV30	TRBJ2-5	once	TGTGCCTGGAATACAGGGGGAGAGACCCAGTACTTC	CAWNTGGETQYF
NA	TRBV5-1	TRBJ2-7	NA	TGCGCCAGCAGCTTGGACAGGTCTTTCTACGAGCAGTACTTC	CASSLDRSFYEQYF
NA	TRBV5-1	TRBJ2-7	NA	TGCGCCAGCAGCGGACCCACGGACGCGTCCTACGAGCAGTACTTC	CASSGPTDASYEQYF
TRBD2	TRBV6-5	TRBJ2-5	NA	TGTGCCAGCACCCCGGGGGGGGTCCAAGAGACCCAGTACTTC	CASTPGGVQETQYF
NA	TRBV2	TRBJ2-2	NA	TGTGCCAGCAGTGGACAGTACAACACCGGGGAGCTGTTTTTT	CASSGQYNTGELFF
NA	TRBV2	TRBJ2-7	few	TGTGCCAGCAGTGTAAAGTACGAGCAGTACTTC	CASSVKYEQYF
TRBD2	TRBV3-1/TRBV3-2	TRBJ2-1	NA	TGTGCCAGCAGCCCCCTAAGGATCGGGGGGTCCTACAATGAGCAGTTCTTC	CASSPLRIGGSYNEQFF
NA	TRBV16	TRBJ2-4	NA	TGTGCCAGCACCCGGGACACTCCCATTCAGTACTTC	CASTRDTPIQYF
NA	TRBV3-1/TRBV3-2	TRBJ2-5	NA	TGTGCCAGCAGCCAAGATAGCCGTGGAGAGACCCAGTACTTC	CASSQDSRGETQYF
NA	TRBV7-2	TRBJ2-1	NA	TGTGCCAGCAGCTTAGGGGGGGTGACCTCCTACAATGAGCAGTTCTTC	CASSLGGVTSYNEQFF
NA	TRBV7-2	TRBJ2-5	NA	TGTGCCAGCAGCTTAGCTCCGGGACGGAGTATTTCGCCCGGGACCCAGTACTTC	CASSLAPGRSISPGTQYF
TRBD2	TRBV7-2	TRBJ2-7	NA	TGTGCCAGCAGCGTGGACAGCGGGGGGGCAGGGGTCGAGCAGTACTTC	CASSVDSGGAGVEQYF
TRBD2	TRBV19	TRBJ2-5	NA	TGTGCCAGTAGTATTCCCCAGCGGGGGGTTCAAGAGACCCAGTACTTC	CASSIPQRGVQETQYF
TRBD1	TRBV5-1	TRBJ2-1	NA	TGCGCCAGCAGCTTGGCCGGGACAGTCTACAATGAGCAGTTCTTC	CASSLAGTVYNEQFF
NA	TRBV21-1	TRBJ1-5	NA	TGTGCCACCGGGAAATTGGCAACTTATAGCAATCAGCCCCAGCATTTT	CATGKLATYSNQPQHF
NA	TRBV7-5	TRBJ2-1	NA	TGTGCCAGAAGCTTAGGGTCGGTGGGAGACCTCTTC	CARSLGSVGDLF
NA	TRBV5-1	TRBJ1-1	NA	TGCGCCAGCAGCCCCTGGGGGGCCCCGGGGACTGAAGCTTTCTTT	CASSPWGAPGTEAFF
NA	TRBV21-1	TRBJ1-6	NA	TGTGCCAGCAGCAAAGGGACAGGGTATTCACCCCTCCACTTT	CASSKGTGYSPLHF
NA	TRBV2	TRBJ2-7	NA	TGTGCCAGCAGTGGCGGACCCTTCCCGGGGGAGCAGTACTTC	CASSGGPFPGEQYF
NA	TRBV5-1	TRBJ1-1	NA	TGCGCCAGCAGCTTGGAGTGGCCTCCGGGGAACACTGAAGCTTTCTTT	CASSLEWPPGNTEAFF
NA	TRBV5-1	TRBJ2-3	NA	TGCGCCAGCAGCTTGTCAGATACGCAGTATTTT	CASSLSDTQYF
NA	TRBV4-3	TRBJ2-7	NA	TGCGCCAGCAGCCAAGATTCAGCGTCCGAGCAGTACTTC	CASSQDSASEQYF
TRBD1	TRBV5-1	TRBJ1-2	NA	TGCGCCAGCAGCTTGGCCGAGACAGGGAGTGGCTACACCTTC	CASSLAETGSGYTF
NA	TRBV28	TRBJ2-7	few	TGTGCCAGCAGTTTTCTATCCATACAGGGTAATTACGAGCAGTACTTC	CASSFLSIQGNYEQYF
NA	TRBV6-2/TRBV6-3	TRBJ2-7	NA	TGTGCCAGCAGCCAAGACTGGACGGCCAAGCAGTACTTC	CASSQDWTAKQYF
TRBD1	TRBV2	TRBJ1-5	NA	TGTGCCAGCAGGGGGGGACAGCTTAGCAATCAGCCCCAGCATTTT	CASRGGQLSNQPQHF
TRBD1	TRBV6-5	TRBJ1-1	NA	TGTGCCAGCAGTTCCACTGGGACAGGAGACACTGAAGCTTTCTTT	CASSSTGTGDTEAFF
TRBD1	TRBV6-5	TRBJ1-2	NA	TGTGCCAGCAGAGCGGGACAGGGGTACTATGGCTACACCTTC	CASRAGQGYYGYTF
TRBD1	TRBV11-2	TRBJ1-2	once	TGTGCCAGCAGTCGTCGGGACAGGGGGAACTATGGCTACACCTTC	CASSRRDRGNYGYTF
TRBD1	TRBV4-2	TRBJ1-1	NA	TGTGCCAGCAGCCCCGATAGGGCAGGGGGCACTGAAGCTTTCTTT	CASSPDRAGGTEAFF
TRBD2	TRBV28	TRBJ2-7	NA	TGTGCCAGCAGGCTTTCCGGGGGGAGAAGCGAGCAGTACTTC	CASRLSGGRSEQYF
NA	TRBV6-2/TRBV6-3	TRBJ2-3	few	TGTGCCAGCAGTTGGCTCCAGGGAGATACGCAGTATTTT	CASSWLQGDTQYF
NA	TRBV30	TRBJ1-5	NA	TGTGCCTGGAGTGTACGGGACGTTCAGCCCCAGCATTTT	CAWSVRDVQPQHF
NA	TRBV4-3	TRBJ1-1	NA	TGCGCCAGCAGTAACGTCGACAGCATGAACACTGAAGCTTTCTTT	CASSNVDSMNTEAFF
NA	TRBV19	TRBJ2-7	NA	TGTGCCAGCCGGGGCGGCGCCTACGAGCAGTACTTC	CASRGGAYEQYF
NA	TRBV20-1	TRBJ1-5	NA	TGCAGTGCTAGTAGCCAGGGAGATCAGCCCCAGCATTTT	CSASSQGDQPQHF
TRBD1	TRBV29-1	TRBJ1-2	NA	TGCAGCGTTGTCCTCGGGACAGGGGGCTATGGCTACACCTTC	CSVVLGTGGYGYTF
NA	TRBV6-1	TRBJ1-4	NA	TGTGCCAGCAGTCCCATGGCAGGACGAGGGGAAAAACTGTTTTTT	CASSPMAGRGEKLFF
NA	TRBV28	TRBJ1-6	few	TGTGCCAGCTCCTCCTCGGGACGATCCACCCTCCACTTT	CASSSSGRSTLHF
NA	TRBV24-1	TRBJ2-1	NA	TGTGCCACCGGGGCCGTAAATGAGCAGTTCTTC	CATGAVNEQFF
NA	TRBV6-5	TRBJ1-4	NA	TGTGCCAGCGGGGAGACAGCAAGTAATGAAAAACTGTTTTTT	CASGETASNEKLFF
TRBD1	TRBV6-5	TRBJ2-4	NA	TGTGCCAGCAGGTCGACAGGGCTTGGGGAAAACATTCAGTACTTC	CASRSTGLGENIQYF
NA	TRBV5-4	TRBJ1-1	NA	TGTGCCAGCAGCTTTTGGACAGCCACTGAAGCTTTCTTT	CASSFWTATEAFF
NA	TRBV11-2	TRBJ1-5	NA	TGTGCCAGCGGCCTACAGATCGCCCAGCCCCAGCATTTT	CASGLQIAQPQHF
TRBD1	TRBV18	TRBJ2-7	NA	TGTGCCAGCTCACAGGGACAGGACTACGAGCAGTACTTC	CASSQGQDYEQYF